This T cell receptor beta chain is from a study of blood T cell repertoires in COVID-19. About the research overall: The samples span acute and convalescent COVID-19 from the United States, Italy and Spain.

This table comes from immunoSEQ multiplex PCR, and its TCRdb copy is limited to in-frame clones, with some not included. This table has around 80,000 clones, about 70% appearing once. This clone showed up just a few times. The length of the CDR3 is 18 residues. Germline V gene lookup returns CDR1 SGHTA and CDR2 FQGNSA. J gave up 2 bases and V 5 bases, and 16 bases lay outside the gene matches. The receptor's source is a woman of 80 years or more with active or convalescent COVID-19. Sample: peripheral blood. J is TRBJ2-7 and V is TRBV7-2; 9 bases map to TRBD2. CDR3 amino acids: CASSHKSFAGGLAYEQYF. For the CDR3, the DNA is TGTGCCAGCAGCCACAAATCATTTGCGGGGGGGCTGGCCTACGAGCAGTACTTC. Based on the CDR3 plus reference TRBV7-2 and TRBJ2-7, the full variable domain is GAGVSQSPSNKVTEKGKDVELRCDPISGHTALYWYRQSLGQGLEFLIYFQGNSAPDKSGLPSDRFSAERTGGSVSTLTIQRTQQEDSAVYLCASSHKSFAGGLAYEQYFGPGTRLTVT.